Listed below are T cell receptor beta chains from one sample, sequenced in a study of cytomegalovirus exposure and HLA in healthy donors. Produced via immunoSEQ multiplex PCR; TCRdb's table is partial and in-frame only. The sample contains under 300,000 clones, about 75% of which appear only once. Sequences were obtained from PBMCs. All receptors derive from a female donor in good health and CMV-seronegative. The CDR3 runs from the conserved cysteine through the conserved F or W. A D gene is named only where the DNA matches it firmly. Only some rows state a clone size, as once, few, many or a class for expanded clones.

>14|NA|NA|TRBJ2-7|TRBV12-5
TGTGCTAGTGGTTTGGTAAATTCGGGAGACGAGCAGTACTTC
CASGLVNSGDEQYF
>13|once|NA|TRBJ1-2|TRBV2
TGTGCCAGCAGCGTGGAGCGAAACTATGGCTACACCTTC
CASSVERNYGYTF
>11|NA|NA|TRBJ2-7|TRBV19
TGTGCCAGTAGTGGCGGCTACGAGCAGTACTTC
CASSGGYEQYF
>15|NA|NA|TRBJ1-6|TRBV6-5
TGTGCCACCATGACAGGCCAGGCCTATAATTCACCCCTCCACTTT
CATMTGQAYNSPLHF
>15|NA|NA|TRBJ1-4|TRBV4-1
TGCGCCAGCAGCCAAGCGAGCAGGGTGGGTGAAAAACTGTTTTTT
CASSQASRVGEKLFF
>14|NA|TRBD1|TRBJ2-5|TRBV6-1
TGTGCCAGCAGTGGGGACAGGGGAGGAGAGACCCAGTACTTC
CASSGDRGGETQYF
>14|NA|NA|TRBJ2-3|TRBV5-1
TGCGCCAGCGGCCAAGAGGAAAATACAGATACGCAGTATTTT
CASGQEENTDTQYF
>14|few|TRBD2|TRBJ2-5|TRBV5-1
TGCGCCAGCAGCTACGCGGGAGGGCAAGAGACCCAGTACTTC
CASSYAGGQETQYF
>16|NA|NA|TRBJ1-2|TRBV7-2
TGTGCCAGCAGCTCCGGGGCGGGGGTTCGGCAAGGTGGCTACACCTTC
CASSSGAGVRQGGYTF
>14|NA|NA|TRBJ2-1|TRBV5-4
TGTGCCAGCAGCCCCCAAGGAGTCGCCAATGAGCAGTTCTTC
CASSPQGVANEQFF
>15|NA|TRBD2|TRBJ2-5|TRBV14
TGTGCCAGCAGCCAACCTAGCGGAGGTCCGGAGACCCAGTACTTC
CASSQPSGGPETQYF
>13|NA|TRBD1|TRBJ1-6|TRBV5-4
TGTGCCAGCAGCCCCGACAGGGCGTATGCGCTCCACTTT
CASSPDRAYALHF
>13|NA|TRBD2|TRBJ2-7|TRBV6-5
TGTGCCAGCAGGCAAGCGGGATACTACGAGCAGTACTTC
CASRQAGYYEQYF
>21|NA|TRBD2|TRBJ2-1|TRBV27
TGTGCCAGCAGTGATACGTGGGGACAGGGCGAGGGGACTAGCGGGAACAATGAGCAGTTCTTC
CASSDTWGQGEGTSGNNEQFF
>15|once|TRBD1|TRBJ2-2|TRBV5-1
TGCGCCAGCAGTTTGGACAGGAGGAACACCGGGGAGCTGTTTTTT
CASSLDRRNTGELFF
>16|NA|NA|TRBJ2-7|TRBV28
TGTGCCAGCAGTTTTAGGAGCTACAGGGAGAACTACGAGCAGTACTTC
CASSFRSYRENYEQYF
>17|NA|TRBD2|TRBJ2-7|TRBV2
TGTGCCAGCAGTGAGGACTGGATCGGCGGGGGATCCTACGAGCAGTACTTC
CASSEDWIGGGSYEQYF
>12|many|NA|TRBJ1-2|TRBV25-1
TGTGCCAGCATACCAGGGGACTATGGCTACACCTTC
CASIPGDYGYTF
>14|NA|TRBD2|TRBJ2-3|TRBV25-1
TGTGCCAGATCATTTTTAGCGGGAGGGCATACGCAGTATTTT
CARSFLAGGHTQYF
>11|NA|TRBD2|TRBJ2-5|TRBV20-1
TGCAGTGAGGAGCGGGGGGAGACCCAGTACTTC
CSEERGETQYF
>15|few|NA|TRBJ2-7|TRBV18
TGTGCCAGCTCACTATCCCAGGGGATGGCCCACGAGCAGTACTTC
CASSLSQGMAHEQYF
>11|NA|NA|TRBJ1-1|TRBV19
TGTGCCAGTACCACATGCACTGAAGCTTTCTTT
CASTTCTEAFF
>16|few|NA|TRBJ1-5|TRBV7-9
TGTGCCAGCAGCTTGTATGCCACAGGTGGGAATCAGCCCCAGCATTTT
CASSLYATGGNQPQHF
>15|NA|TRBD1|TRBJ2-1|TRBV7-2
TGTGCCAGCAGCTCACAGGGACAGCCTTCCCCCGCGCAGTTCTTC
CASSSQGQPSPAQFF
>12|few|NA|TRBJ1-5|TRBV4-1
TGCGCCAGCAGCCAAGTCGATCAGCCCCAGCATTTT
CASSQVDQPQHF
>14|once|NA|TRBJ2-1|TRBV27
TGTGCCAGCAGTCTAGATCCTACCTACAATGAGCAGTTCTTC
CASSLDPTYNEQFF
>14|once|NA|TRBJ1-3|TRBV19
TGTGCCAGCCTACAGGGAGGGTCTGGAAACACCATATATTTT
CASLQGGSGNTIYF
>14|NA|NA|TRBJ2-7|TRBV7-2
TGTGCCAGCAGCTTAGGGGCACTTCCTGGGGAGCAGTACTTC
CASSLGALPGEQYF
>13|NA|NA|TRBJ1-5|TRBV7-6
TGTGCCAGCAGCGCCAGGGGCAATCAGCCCCAGCATTTT
CASSARGNQPQHF
>17|NA|TRBD2|TRBJ2-1|TRBV29-1
TGCAGCGTTGAATTAGCGGGAGGGCCAGTTTCCTACAATGAGCAGTTCTTC
CSVELAGGPVSYNEQFF
>11|NA|NA|TRBJ2-1|TRBV11-3
TGTGCCAGCAGCCAATCCCCCGAGCAGTTCTTC
CASSQSPEQFF
>16|NA|TRBD2|TRBJ2-1|TRBV11-3
TGTGCCAGCAGCCCGGGACTAGCGGGAGCCCTCAATGAGCAGTTCTTC
CASSPGLAGALNEQFF
>15|NA|TRBD1|TRBJ2-7|TRBV5-1
TGCGCCAGCAGCCTCCCCGGGACAGGATCCTACGAGCAGTACTTC
CASSLPGTGSYEQYF
>14|NA|TRBD1|TRBJ1-5|TRBV5-4
TGTGCCAGCAGCCAAGGGACAGGGGTTCAGCCCCAGCATTTT
CASSQGTGVQPQHF
>15|NA|TRBD1|TRBJ2-7|TRBV5-1
TGCGCCAGCAGCTTGGGCGACGGACAGGGTTACGAGCAGTACTTC
CASSLGDGQGYEQYF
>17|NA|TRBD1|TRBJ2-2|TRBV5-1
TGCGCCAGCAGCTTGGAAGGGACAGCGATAGACACCGGGGAGCTGTTTTTT
CASSLEGTAIDTGELFF
>17|few|TRBD1|TRBJ1-3|TRBV7-2
TGTGCCAGCAGACAAAGCACAGGGGTCAACTCTGGAAACACCATATATTTT
CASRQSTGVNSGNTIYF
>15|NA|TRBD1|TRBJ1-1|TRBV6-5
TGTGCCAGCAGCCTACAGGGGGGAAAAAACACTGAAGCTTTCTTT
CASSLQGGKNTEAFF
>11|few|TRBD2|TRBJ2-4|TRBV20-1
TGCAGTGCTAGAGGGGCGGGAGGCCAATACTTC
CSARGAGGQYF
>15|NA|TRBD2|TRBJ2-1|TRBV18
TGTGCCAGCTCACCGTCGGGACTAGCGAACAATGAGCAGTTCTTC
CASSPSGLANNEQFF
>14|NA|NA|TRBJ1-3|TRBV27
TGTGCCAGCAGTTCGGACTTGGGGAGAAACACCATATATTTT
CASSSDLGRNTIYF
>14|once|NA|TRBJ1-1|TRBV11-2
TGTGCCAGCAGCTTTGGACAGCAGAACACTGAAGCTTTCTTT
CASSFGQQNTEAFF
>14|NA|NA|TRBJ1-2|TRBV5-1
TGCGCCAGCAGCCCGGGGGTGGAGTTCTATGGCTACACCTTC
CASSPGVEFYGYTF
>14|NA|TRBD2|TRBJ2-5|TRBV11-2
TGTGCCAGCAGCCCAGCGGGAGGGGGAGAGACCCAGTACTTC
CASSPAGGGETQYF
>16|NA|TRBD2|TRBJ2-5|TRBV6-1
TGTGCCAGCAGTGAAATGTCTGGTGCGGGAGCAGAGACCCAGTACTTC
CASSEMSGAGAETQYF
>16|few|NA|TRBJ2-2|TRBV25-1
TGTGCCAGCAGGAGCATCGGGACACCTAACACCGGGGAGCTGTTTTTT
CASRSIGTPNTGELFF
>15|NA|NA|TRBJ2-1|TRBV2
TGTGCCAGCAGTGAACGGCGGGGACGCTACAATGAGCAGTTCTTC
CASSERRGRYNEQFF
>16|NA|TRBD1|TRBJ2-2|TRBV27
TGTGCCAGCCTCCCTTCCGAGGGGGCTAACACCGGGGAGCTGTTTTTT
CASLPSEGANTGELFF
>18|NA|TRBD2|TRBJ2-5|TRBV5-1
TGCGCCAGCAGCCCGTTACCGGGACTAGCGGGAGGGGAGGAGACCCAGTACTTC
CASSPLPGLAGGEETQYF
>14|NA|TRBD1|TRBJ2-3|TRBV28
TGTGCCAGCAGTTTAGACAGGGGGCCGAATACGCAGTATTTT
CASSLDRGPNTQYF
>14|NA|NA|TRBJ2-3|TRBV19
TGTGCCAGTAGTATAAGTCCCCAGGGAGATACGCAGTATTTT
CASSISPQGDTQYF
>16|few|TRBD1|TRBJ2-1|TRBV7-9
TGTGCCAGCAGCCCCCCCCGGGGGACAGGGACTACTGAGCAGTTCTTC
CASSPPRGTGTTEQFF
>13|NA|NA|TRBJ2-7|TRBV4-1
TGCGCCAGCAGCCGCGACAGTCGGCGGGAGCAGTACTTC
CASSRDSRREQYF
>15|NA|TRBD1|TRBJ2-5|TRBV5-4
TGTGCCAGCAGCTGGGACAGGGGGACACAAGAGACCCAGTACTTC
CASSWDRGTQETQYF
>13|NA|NA|TRBJ2-1|TRBV5-4
TGTGCCAGCAGCTTGGTACAGGGTAATGAGCAGTTCTTC
CASSLVQGNEQFF